Below are 6 T cell receptor beta chains sequenced from a single sample in a study of OX40 agonist ivuxolimab in advanced cancers. Measured with immunoSEQ multiplex PCR; TCRdb has only the in-frame clones, and not every one. The table records tens of thousands of clones, about 87% of them present only once. Source: CD4+ or CD8+ T cells sorted from blood, taken in a trial of the OX40 agonist ivuxolimab. The origin of the receptors is an adult with an advanced solid tumor such as melanoma, head and neck, liver or kidney cancer.

The rearrangement joins TRBV5-1 to TRBJ2-7; possible D gene TRBD1, 6 bases. Germline V gene data show CDR1 as SGHRS and CDR2 as YFSETQ. This CDR3 spans 14 amino acids. Trimming pared 1 base from V and 5 bases from J, leaving 13 bases between. The CDR3 region has the DNA TGCGCCAGCAGCTTGAACGCAGGGGACAACGAGCAGTACTTC. This encodes CASSLNAGDNEQYF.

This clone was picked up one time. The CDR3 reads CASGLAGGRYNEQFF. The CDR3 DNA reads as TGTGCCAGTGGACTAGCGGGGGGGAGATACAATGAGCAGTTCTTC. J is TRBJ2-1 and V is TRBV19; 15 bases fit TRBD2. Trimming removed 8 bases from V and 4 bases from J; junction bases left unmatched: 3. CDR1 and CDR2 from the germline V gene are LNHDA and SQIVND (reference sequence). The CDR3 is made up of 15 amino acids.

This clone was recorded once. This chain uses TRBV19 with TRBJ1-2; D is perhaps TRBD1 (5 bases). The CDR3 extends over 15 amino acids. CDR1 and CDR2 from the germline V gene are LNHDA and SQIVND (reference sequence). V was cut by 9 bases and J by 5 bases, with 22 bases left in between. The CDR3 region has the DNA TGTGCCAGCCGTGATATTCCGGGACGAGGATATGGCTACACCTTC. Translated, it gives CASRDIPGRGYGYTF.

V and J are TRBV28 and TRBJ2-5; tentative D call: TRBD2 (7 bases). CDR1 MDHEN and CDR2 SYDVKM come from the germline V gene. V was shortened by 2 bases and J by 4 bases, with 14 bases between the two germline ends. CDR3 length: 15 residues. DNA of the CDR3: TGTGCCAGCAGTTTAATTTGGAGGGGGGGAGAGACCCAGTACTTC. Its translation is CASSLIWRGGETQYF.

The rearrangement uses TRBV4-2 and TRBJ2-5; TRBD2 matches at 9 bases. Germline V gene lookup returns CDR1 LGHNA and CDR2 YNFKEQ. The CDR3 runs to 21 residues. V lost 1 base and J lost 2; bases outside the gene matches: 20. CDR3 nucleotide sequence: TGTGCCAGCAGCCAAGTTCTTGGGGCGGGAGGGCTCTCGAGCCCGCAAGAGACCCAGTACTTC. Translation gives CASSQVLGAGGLSSPQETQYF.

The chain joins TRBV29-1 to TRBJ2-7; 11 bases line up with TRBD2. Germline V gives CDR1 SQVTM, CDR2 ANQGSEA. The CDR3 loop spans 16 amino acids. The V and J ends lost 6 bases and 5 bases, in that order; junction bases with no gene match: 15. The CDR3 sequence: CSVLPTVAGGPHEQYF. CDR3 coding DNA: TGCAGCGTCCTTCCTACGGTAGCGGGAGGGCCTCACGAGCAGTACTTC.